The entry below gives a single T cell receptor (beta chain) sequence along with its context. Its cognate antigen is unknown. Its ends do not fully match the called genes, so a read error is possible. This CDR3 has 12 amino acids. Per the germline V gene, CDR1 is SQVTM and CDR2 is ANQGSEA. This sample is drawn from a study of post-analysis software for immune sequencing data. The overall study: Relapsing-remitting, secondary progressive and progressive-relapsing forms made up the multiple sclerosis disease courses. Study observations and caveats: The five TRBV segments detected at higher frequency in patients than in controls included TRBV5-6, TRBV5-1 and TRBV20-1.

Included in the TCR beta cDNA libraries were unique molecular identifiers. One entry per CDR3 protein, called by TCRdb with MiXCR from the PCR reads. Here the sample spans 650,000 to 900,000 distinct CDR3 sequences, about 45% being singletons. Sequencing used blood. V and J are TRBV29-1 and TRBJ2-1, with a tentative D call TRBD2 (6 bases). This clonotype was sampled from a girl aged 10-17 years with multiple sclerosis. CDR3 residues: CSVRPSAGERFF. In DNA, the CDR3 is TGCAGCGTTCGTCCTAGCGCTGGTGAGCGGTTCTTC.